The clone carrying this T cell receptor (beta chain) has more than one count but fewer than ten. What it binds is not known. Donor samples were obtained from healthy Caucasian individuals from Russia, aged 6 to 90. A J-beta primer mix and a sample-barcoded 5' primer were used in a second PCR of about 6 to 12 cycles. TCRdb called the 5' RACE reads again in MiXCR, with one record for every CDR3 protein. The table lists 700,000 to 950,000 distinct CDR3 sequences, 43% of them singletons, with 20% to 25% in the top ten. The V gene's germline CDR1 is SGDLS and CDR2 YYNGEE. J lost 9 bases, V lost 6 bases, and 9 bases had no gene match. The CDR3 covers 12 residues. This entry belongs to a study of blood T cells in healthy people across ages. Notes on the study in general: One million T cells yielded diversity estimates that were considered underestimates.

Sequencing input: blood. This clonotype was sampled from an older woman in good health. The chain recombines TRBV9 with TRBJ2-7, with TRBD2 matching over 7 bases. As DNA, the CDR3 is TGTGCCAGCAACCGGGGAGGGCACGGGCAGTACTTC. Protein: CASNRGGHGQYF.